The 27 T cell receptor beta chains below all came from one sample that was sequenced in a study of human T cells and chemical hapten exposure. Time point defined: patch test 3, about 24 weeks after DPC sensitization. Treatment denoted: therapeutic diphenylcyclopropenone sensitization with weekly scalp DPC. MiXCR, applied by TCRdb to the RACE reads, yields one record per CDR3 protein. The table has some 110,000 distinct CDR3 sequences, less than 35% seen once. The sequencing used whole blood, collected in connection with sensitization to the hapten diphenylcyclopropenone (DPC). The source is a man in his forties or fifties with alopecia areata. Some clones in this sample may be carry-over from other donors' samples.

V gene TRBV29-1 combines with J gene TRBJ1-4; D remains unclear. V was shortened by 5 bases and J by 0 bases, with 4 bases between the two germline ends. This CDR3 spans 12 amino acids. Germline-derived CDR1 and CDR2 are SQVTM and ANQGSEA. CDR3 in amino acids: CSVQATNEKLFF. DNA of the CDR3: TGCAGCGTTCAAGCAACTAATGAAAAACTGTTTTTT.

Only a few counts were recorded for this clonotype. The chain combines TRBV6-5 with TRBJ2-3, with 7 bases identical to TRBD1. With V trimmed by 5 bases and J by 0 bases, 5 bases remained unmatched. The CDR3 totals 15 residues. Germline-derived CDR1 and CDR2 are MNHEY and SVGAGI. The CDR3 spells CASSPQGVSTDTQYF. CDR3 nucleotides: TGTGCCAGCAGTCCGCAGGGGGTGAGCACAGATACGCAGTATTTT.

Only a few counts were recorded for this clonotype. The chain couples TRBV12-3 or TRBV12-4 to TRBJ1-6; D gene ambiguous. CDR3 length: 14 residues. Between the trimmed V and J ends, which lost 4 bases and 8 bases, there was a span of 12 bases. CDR3 coding DNA: TGTGCCAGCAGTTCCAACGGCGGCGATTCACCCCTCCACTTT. Its protein is CASSSNGGDSPLHF.

This chain connects TRBV6-9 to TRBJ1-5; 7 nucleotides line up with TRBD1. The CDR3 is 18 residues long. V shed 6 bases, J shed 0 bases, and the junction held 14 bases outside the gene matches. Germline assignment: CDR1 MNHGY and CDR2 SVAAGI. CDR3 amino acids: CASSQILDRRSSNQPQHF. CDR3 bases: TGTGCCAGCAGCCAGATCTTGGACAGGCGGAGTAGCAATCAGCCCCAGCATTTT.

This clonotype has just a few counts. The rearrangement joins TRBV3-1 to TRBJ2-3; D possibly corresponds to TRBD1 (5 bases). The V and J ends lost 6 bases and 0 bases respectively, with 13 bases between them. The CDR3 extends over 15 amino acids. Germline V CDR1 and CDR2: LGHDT, YNNKEL (reference sequence). CDR3 loop: CASRAFGASTDTQYF. The CDR3 DNA is TGTGCCAGCAGAGCCTTTGGGGCTAGCACAGATACGCAGTATTTT.

The rearrangement joins TRBV20-1 to TRBJ2-5, with D maybe TRBD1 (5 bases). V was cut by 1 base and J by 1 base, with 19 bases left in between. The CDR3 loop spans 17 amino acids. Germline CDR1 and CDR2: DFQATT and SNEGSKA (reference sequence). The CDR3 coding sequence is TGCAGTGCTAGAGGGATTAAGGGGAAGAAGGCCCAAGAGACCCAGTACTTC. The encoded protein is CSARGIKGKKAQETQYF.

This chain connects TRBV20-1 to TRBJ1-5, with a tentative D call TRBD1 (6 bases). V was trimmed by 4 bases and J by 2 bases, leaving 15 bases between them. Germline CDR1 DFQATT, CDR2 SNEGSKA (reference sequence). The CDR3 totals 15 residues. The CDR3 loop is CSAKVTGGRNQPQHF. The CDR3 bases are TGCAGTGCTAAGGTTACGGGGGGCCGCAATCAGCCCCAGCATTTT.

About this clonotype itself: The junction and the germline gene differ at one end; a read error may be behind it. This chain uses TRBV7-7 with TRBJ2-1, with 8 bases that match TRBD2. CDR3 length equals 14 residues. Per germline, CDR1 SSHAT and CDR2 FNYEAQ (reference sequence). The CDR3 loop reads CASSLAGRYNEQFF. CDR3 coding DNA: TGTGCTAGCAGCTTAGCGGGAAGGTACAATGAGCAGTTCTTC.

This clonotype appeared a few times. This chain joins TRBV12-3 or TRBV12-4 and TRBJ1-5; D is unclear. V was clipped by 4 bases and J by 9 bases, with 25 bases between them. CDR3 length: 17 amino acids. The CDR3 bases are TGTGCCAGCAGTTCCAACTTGAGCCCCACCCTCATAAGGCCCCAGCATTTT. This sequence encodes CASSSNLSPTLIRPQHF.

The genes are TRBV6-2 or TRBV6-3 and TRBJ1-1; D is perhaps TRBD1 (5 bases). CDR1 and CDR2 from the germline V gene are MNHEY and SVGEGT. The CDR3 is made up of 14 amino acids. V was clipped by 9 bases and J by 7 bases, with 21 bases between them. The CDR3 coding sequence is TGTGCCAGTTTTGCGGCTCAACCGAGGGGTGAAGCTTTCTTT. This sequence encodes CASFAAQPRGEAFF.

This clonotype has a handful of counts. This sequence joins TRBV5-1 and TRBJ2-1; no reliable D call. The germline V gene encodes CDR1 SGHRS and CDR2 YFSETQ. The CDR3 runs to 13 residues. V was cut by 5 bases and J by 3 bases, with 9 bases left in between. The CDR3 is CASRGGYYNEQFF. Here the CDR3 DNA reads TGCGCCAGCAGGGGTGGATACTACAATGAGCAGTTCTTC.

This clonotype was picked up a small number of times. The chain is built from TRBV5-5 and TRBJ1-2; TRBD1 agrees at 8 bases. The CDR3 consists of 13 residues. CDR1 and CDR2 from the germline V gene are SGHKS and YYEKEE (reference sequence). V lost 4 bases, J lost 4 bases, and 3 bases stayed unmatched. The CDR3 loop is CASSAGTGYGYTF. The CDR3 bases are TGTGCCAGCAGCGCTGGGACAGGCTATGGCTACACCTTC.

This clonotype appeared a few times. The chain has TRBV6-2 or TRBV6-3 and TRBJ2-6; D is uncertain. Trimming removed 2 bases at V and 2 bases at J, with 7 bases between. Germline lookup yields CDR1 MNHEY and CDR2 SVGEGT. CDR3 length: 15 residues. The CDR3 loop reads CASSYGSAGANVLTF. The CDR3 DNA reads as TGTGCCAGCAGTTACGGGTCGGCTGGGGCCAACGTCCTGACTTTC.

J is TRBJ2-5 and V is TRBV30, with TRBD2 matching 11 bases. Per the germline V gene, CDR1 is GTSNPN and CDR2 is SVGIG (reference sequence). CDR3 size: 14 residues. Unmatched junction bases numbered 4, after V lost 2 bases and J lost 5 bases. CDR3: CAWSPSGRSETQYF. In DNA, the CDR3 is TGTGCCTGGAGTCCTAGCGGGAGGTCGGAGACCCAGTACTTC. The full variable domain, completed using reference TRBV30 and TRBJ2-5, is SQTIHQWPATLVQPVGSPLSLECTVEGTSNPNLYWYRQAAGRGLQLLFYSVGIGQISSEVPQNLSASRPQDRQFILSSKKLLLSDSGFYLCAWSPSGRSETQYFGPGTRLLVL.

This rearrangement joins TRBV25-1 to TRBJ1-1, with D possibly matching TRBD1 (5 bases). The CDR3 covers 13 residues. The V end lost 6 bases, the J end lost 4 bases, and 12 bases lay between the germline ends. The germline V gene encodes CDR1 MGHDK and CDR2 SYGVNS. CDR3 region: CASSGAGRTEAFF. CDR3 coding DNA: TGTGCCAGCAGCGGGGCAGGGCGCACTGAAGCTTTCTTT.

CDR3 in amino acids: CASSLGLLSGANVLTF. The DNA of the CDR3 is TGTGCCAGCAGCCTCGGACTCCTGTCTGGGGCCAACGTCCTGACTTTC. The gene calls are TRBV12-3 or TRBV12-4 and TRBJ2-6; tentatively, D is TRBD2 (5 bases). Trimming removed 6 bases at V and 1 base at J, with 13 bases between. This CDR3 region has 16 residues.

This clonotype has a handful of counts. CDR3 sequence: CATSDRTGSGANVLTF. CDR3 nucleotides: TGTGCCACCAGTGATCGGACAGGGTCTGGGGCCAACGTCCTGACTTTC. J is TRBJ2-6 and V is TRBV24-1; 8 bases fit TRBD1. Germline lookup yields CDR1 KGHDR and CDR2 SFDVKD. The CDR3 sequence is 16 residues long. With V trimmed by 3 bases and J by 1 base, 1 base remained unmatched.

The V call is TRBV6-2 or TRBV6-3, the J call TRBJ2-1; D is perhaps TRBD2 (6 bases). The CDR3 contains 17 residues. V lost 2 bases to trimming and J lost 1 base, with 15 bases between them. The germline gives CDR1 MNHEY, CDR2 SVGEGT. The CDR3 loop is CASSYPPTSSSYNEQFF. In DNA form, the CDR3 reads TGTGCCAGCAGTTACCCTCCTACTAGCAGTTCCTACAATGAGCAGTTCTTC.

The J gene is TRBJ2-5, the V gene TRBV29-1; D remains unclear. The CDR3 contains 13 residues. Germline assignment: CDR1 SQVTM and CDR2 ANQGSEA. The V and J ends lost 8 bases and 2 bases respectively, with 15 bases between them. For the CDR3, the DNA is TGCAGCTCGGGCGCCGACTGGCAAGAGACCCAGTACTTC. Translated: CSSGADWQETQYF.

This clonotype was counted between two and nine times. The chain carries TRBV5-1 and TRBJ2-6; D is unresolved. Trimming removed 7 bases from V and 0 bases from J, with 14 bases in between. In germline, CDR1 is SGHRS, CDR2 YFSETQ. This CDR3 is built from 16 residues. This chain's CDR3 is CASFRAPSSGANVLTF. In DNA, the CDR3 is TGCGCCAGCTTCCGCGCGCCGAGCTCTGGGGCCAACGTCCTGACTTTC.

This clonotype was seen at least ten times. This chain connects TRBV6-2 or TRBV6-3 to TRBJ2-6, with TRBD2 identical over 7 bases. The germline V gene has CDR1 MNHEY and CDR2 SVGEGT. CDR3 length: 15 residues. The V and J ends lost 4 bases and 0 bases, in that order; junction bases with no gene match: 0. This chain's CDR3 is CASSLAGSGANVLTF. The CDR3 DNA reads as TGTGCCAGCAGTTTAGCGGGCTCTGGGGCCAACGTCCTGACTTTC.

This clonotype came up a few times. The chain links TRBV6-5 to TRBJ2-3, with D tentatively TRBD2 (5 bases). Per germline, CDR1 MNHEY and CDR2 SVGAGI. Trimming took 8 bases from V and 5 from J, leaving 11 bases between them. The CDR3 contains 12 residues. The CDR3 sequence is CASRGGLDTQYF. In nucleotides, the CDR3 is TGTGCCAGCCGAGGCGGACTAGATACGCAGTATTTT.

The rearrangement uses TRBV6-2 or TRBV6-3 and TRBJ1-5, with 7 bases matching TRBD1. The J segment lost 4 bases and the V segment lost 5 bases, leaving 5 bases of the junction unmatched. The CDR3 consists of 14 residues. Germline V gene lookup returns CDR1 MNHEY and CDR2 SVGEGT. The CDR3 sequence: CASSTPGGNQPQHF. CDR3 sequence (DNA): TGTGCCAGCAGTACCCCAGGGGGTAATCAGCCCCAGCATTTT.

This chain connects TRBV28 to TRBJ2-3; 14 nucleotides align to TRBD2. The CDR3 has 17 residues. J lost 6 bases, V lost 8 bases, and 13 bases had no gene match. Germline CDR1 and CDR2: MDHEN and SYDVKM. Here the CDR3 reads CASGSDVGLAGADTQYF. CDR3 nucleotide sequence: TGTGCCAGCGGATCCGACGTGGGACTAGCGGGAGCTGATACGCAGTATTTT.

This chain connects TRBV2 to TRBJ1-1; D remains unclear. Germline V lookup: CDR1 SNHLY, CDR2 FYNNEI. The CDR3 contains 15 residues. Trimming took off 1 base at V and 2 bases at J, with 11 bases between the two ends. CDR3 region: CASSEDGRVNTEAFF. CDR3 nucleotide sequence: TGTGCCAGCAGTGAAGATGGTCGGGTTAACACTGAAGCTTTCTTT. The entire variable domain, with the rest obtained from reference TRBV2 and TRBJ1-1, is as follows: EPEVTQTPSHQVTQMGQEVILRCVPISNHLYFYWYRQILGQKVEFLVSFYNNEISEKSEIFDDQFSVERPDGSNFTLKIRSTKLEDSAMYFCASSEDGRVNTEAFFGQGTRLTVV.

This clonotype was seen a few times. The chain recombines TRBV12-3 or TRBV12-4 with TRBJ2-4; maybe TRBD2 (5 bases). The germline V and J ends were trimmed by 8 bases and 8 bases, with 10 bases remaining between them. The CDR3 runs to 11 residues. The CDR3 coding sequence is TGTGCCAGCTCGAGGGAACACATTCAGTACTTC. The encoded protein is CASSREHIQYF.

This chain connects TRBV6-1 to TRBJ1-2; possible D gene TRBD1, 5 bases. The CDR3 length is 14 residues. Germline lookup yields CDR1 MNHNS and CDR2 SASEGT. V lost 3 bases and J lost 3, with 11 bases in between. Written as DNA, the CDR3 is TGTGCCAGCAGTGAGTACAGCAGGGACTATGGCTACACCTTC. This gives the protein CASSEYSRDYGYTF.